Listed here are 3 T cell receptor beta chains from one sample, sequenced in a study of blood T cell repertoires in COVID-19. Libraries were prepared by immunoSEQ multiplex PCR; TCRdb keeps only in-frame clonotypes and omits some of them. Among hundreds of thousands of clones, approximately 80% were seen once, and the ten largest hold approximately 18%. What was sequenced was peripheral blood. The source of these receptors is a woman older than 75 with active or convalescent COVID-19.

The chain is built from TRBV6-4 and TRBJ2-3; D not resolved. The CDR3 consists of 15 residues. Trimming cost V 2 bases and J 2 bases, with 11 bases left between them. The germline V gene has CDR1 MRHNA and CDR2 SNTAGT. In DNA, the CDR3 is TGTGCCAGCAGTGACGGTAGTGATCCCACAGATACGCAGTATTTT. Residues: CASSDGSDPTDTQYF.

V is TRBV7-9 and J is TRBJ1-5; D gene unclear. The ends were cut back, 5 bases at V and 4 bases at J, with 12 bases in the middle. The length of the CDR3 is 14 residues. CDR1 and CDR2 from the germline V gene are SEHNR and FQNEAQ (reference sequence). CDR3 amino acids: CASSPSSMNQPQHF. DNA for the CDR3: TGTGCCAGCAGCCCGAGCTCCATGAATCAGCCCCAGCATTTT.

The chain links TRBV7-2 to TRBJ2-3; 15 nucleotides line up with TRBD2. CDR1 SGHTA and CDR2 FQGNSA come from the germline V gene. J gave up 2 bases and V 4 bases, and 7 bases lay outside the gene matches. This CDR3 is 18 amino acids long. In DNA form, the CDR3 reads TGTGCCAGCAGCTGGACTAGCGGGGGGGCTCTACCCACAGATACGCAGTATTTT. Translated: CASSWTSGGALPTDTQYF.